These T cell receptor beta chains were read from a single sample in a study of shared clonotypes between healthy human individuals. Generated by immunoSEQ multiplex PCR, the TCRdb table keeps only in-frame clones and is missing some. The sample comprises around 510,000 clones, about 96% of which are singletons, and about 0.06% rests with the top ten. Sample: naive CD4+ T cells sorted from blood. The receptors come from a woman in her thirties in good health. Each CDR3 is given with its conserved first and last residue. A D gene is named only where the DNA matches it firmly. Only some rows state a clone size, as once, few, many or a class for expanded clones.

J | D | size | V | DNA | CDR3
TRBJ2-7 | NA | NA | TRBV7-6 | TGTGCCAGCAGCTTACCAGCGGAGCAGACCTACGAGCAGTACTTC | CASSLPAEQTYEQYF
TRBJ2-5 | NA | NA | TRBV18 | TGTGCCAGCTCACATCCCTGGCAGGCGGGCGAGACCCAGTACTTC | CASSHPWQAGETQYF
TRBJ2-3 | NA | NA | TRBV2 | TGTGCCAGCAGTCAGGACCCACCTCGGATGTATACGCAGTATTTT | CASSQDPPRMYTQYF
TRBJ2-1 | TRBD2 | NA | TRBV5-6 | TGTGCCAGCAGCTTGATTCTGACTAGCGGGAGAAATGAGCAGTTCTTC | CASSLILTSGRNEQFF
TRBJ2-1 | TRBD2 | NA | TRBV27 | TGTGCCAGCAGTTCCACTAGCGGCTACAATGAGCAGTTCTTC | CASSSTSGYNEQFF
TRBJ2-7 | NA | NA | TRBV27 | TGTGCCAGCAGTACGAACAGGGTATCAGCCTACGAGCAGTACTTC | CASSTNRVSAYEQYF
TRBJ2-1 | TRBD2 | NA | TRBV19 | TGTGCCAGTAGTATTCTCGGGCTAGCGGGGGGAAATGAGCAGTTCTTC | CASSILGLAGGNEQFF
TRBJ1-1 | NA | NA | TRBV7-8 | TGTGCCAGCAGCTCTAGGGTTTGGAGGAGAAACACTGAAGCTTTCTTT | CASSSRVWRRNTEAFF
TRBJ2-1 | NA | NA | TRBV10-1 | TGCGCCAGCAGTGAAAGCTCCTACAATGAGCAGTTCTTC | CASSESSYNEQFF
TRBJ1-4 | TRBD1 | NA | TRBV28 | TGTGCCAGCAGCCAGGACAGGGGGCCTGAAAAACTGTTTTTT | CASSQDRGPEKLFF
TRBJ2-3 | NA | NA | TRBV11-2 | TGTGCCAGCAGCCCCTCTTCGGCCTACACAGATACGCAGTATTTT | CASSPSSAYTDTQYF
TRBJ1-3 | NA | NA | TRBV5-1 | TGCGCCAGCAGCTTGGGGGGAAACACCATATATTTT | CASSLGGNTIYF
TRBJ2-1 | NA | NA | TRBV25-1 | TGTGCCAGCAGTATACAGACAGTCTTTTCTCGCGGTGAGCAGTTCTTC | CASSIQTVFSRGEQFF
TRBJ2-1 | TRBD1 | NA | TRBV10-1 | TGCGCCAGCAGTGAGTCGGGGACAGGGGACTACAATGAGCAGTTCTTC | CASSESGTGDYNEQFF
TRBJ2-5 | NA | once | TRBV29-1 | TGCAGCGTTGAGGTCTACGGGGAGACCCAGTACTTC | CSVEVYGETQYF
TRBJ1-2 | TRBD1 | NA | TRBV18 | TGTGCCAGCTCTCGCGGACAGGGTGGCAACTATGGCTACACCTTC | CASSRGQGGNYGYTF
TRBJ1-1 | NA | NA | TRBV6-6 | TGTGCCAGCGAGGGAGGGCTGGGTGAAGCTTTCTTT | CASEGGLGEAFF
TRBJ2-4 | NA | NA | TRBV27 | TGTGCCAGCAGTCCCGCCACAGCGGCCAAAAACATTCAGTACTTC | CASSPATAAKNIQYF
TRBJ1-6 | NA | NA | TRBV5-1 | TGCGCCAGCAGCTTGGATCGCAGTCTTTCACCCCTCCACTTT | CASSLDRSLSPLHF
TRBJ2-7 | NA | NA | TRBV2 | TGTGCCAGCAGAGCGACAGCCTCCTACGAGCAGTACTTC | CASRATASYEQYF
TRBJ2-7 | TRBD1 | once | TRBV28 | TGTGCCAGCAGTTCGGGACAGGGGGCCTACGAGCAGTACTTC | CASSSGQGAYEQYF
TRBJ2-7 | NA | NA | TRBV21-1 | TGTGCCAGCAGTCCGGGGGGCAGGGAGTACGAGCAGTACTTC | CASSPGGREYEQYF
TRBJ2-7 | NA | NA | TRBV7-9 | TGTGCCAGCAGTCGTGACGGGAACTCCTACGAGCAGTACTTC | CASSRDGNSYEQYF
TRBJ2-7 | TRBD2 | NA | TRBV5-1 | TGCGCCAGCAGCTTGACGGGGGAGGGGCTCGAGCAGTACTTC | CASSLTGEGLEQYF
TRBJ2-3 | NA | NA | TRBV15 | TGTGCCACCAGCTTCGCCCGCACAGATACGCAGTATTTT | CATSFARTDTQYF
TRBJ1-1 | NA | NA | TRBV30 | TGTGCCTGGAGTGGAACAGGGTATGGGAACACTGAAGCTTTCTTT | CAWSGTGYGNTEAFF
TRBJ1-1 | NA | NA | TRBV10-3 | TGTGCCATCAGTGAGTCGATCGGACAAATCACTGAAGCTTTCTTT | CAISESIGQITEAFF
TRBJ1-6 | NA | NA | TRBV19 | TGTGCCAGTAGTCGCGTTTCGGGGCGTTCACCCCTCCACTTT | CASSRVSGRSPLHF
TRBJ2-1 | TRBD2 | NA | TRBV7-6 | TGTGCCAGCAGCTCCGGACTAGCGCTAAGCTCCTACAATGAGCAGTTCTTC | CASSSGLALSSYNEQFF
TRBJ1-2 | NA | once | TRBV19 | TGTGCCAGTAGTATCATTTCCGGCGAGGGGAACTATGGCTACACCTTC | CASSIISGEGNYGYTF
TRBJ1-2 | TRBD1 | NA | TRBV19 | TGTGCCAGTCGAAAAGGTACAGGGGGGTATGGCTACACCTTC | CASRKGTGGYGYTF
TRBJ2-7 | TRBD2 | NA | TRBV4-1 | TGCGCCAGCAGCCAAGAGACAGGAGGGCTAGCGGGATTCTACGAGCAGTACTTC | CASSQETGGLAGFYEQYF
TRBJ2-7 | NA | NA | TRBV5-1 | TGCGCCAGCAGCTTGGGGCCAGGCGGTCTTGGCGAGCAGTACTTC | CASSLGPGGLGEQYF
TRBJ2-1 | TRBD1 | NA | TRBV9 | TGTGCCAGCAGCGTTAGGACAGGGTCTTACAATGAGCAGTTCTTC | CASSVRTGSYNEQFF
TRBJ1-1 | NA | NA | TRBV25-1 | TGTGCCAGCAGGGCCCCGGGGTTGAACACTGAAGCTTTCTTT | CASRAPGLNTEAFF
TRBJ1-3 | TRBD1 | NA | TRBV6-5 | TGTGCCACCGCCGAGGACAGGAGCTCTGGAAACACCATATATTTT | CATAEDRSSGNTIYF
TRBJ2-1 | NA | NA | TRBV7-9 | TGTGCCAGCAGCTTACGGGCATACCTACAATACAATGAGCAGTTCTTC | CASSLRAYLQYNEQFF
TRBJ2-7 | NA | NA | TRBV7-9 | TGTGCCAGCACCACCCGTGACGAGCAGTACTTC | CASTTRDEQYF
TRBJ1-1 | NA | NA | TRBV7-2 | TGTGCCAGCAGCTTAGCGCCAGGTAGCACTGAAGCTTTCTTT | CASSLAPGSTEAFF
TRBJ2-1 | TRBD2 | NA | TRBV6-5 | TGTGCCAGCAGGACATTAGCGGGAGTTTACAATGAGCAGTTCTTC | CASRTLAGVYNEQFF
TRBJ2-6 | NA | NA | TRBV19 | TGTGCCAGTAGTATAACAAGGAGGCCTGAGTCTGGGGCCAACGTCCTGACTTTC | CASSITRRPESGANVLTF
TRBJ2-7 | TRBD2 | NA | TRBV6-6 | TGTGCCAGCAGCCCCCGGTTAGCGGGAGGGAGCGACGAGCAGTACTTC | CASSPRLAGGSDEQYF
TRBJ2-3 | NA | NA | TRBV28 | TGTGCCAGCAGCTACGACCGGGACTCAATCTTGGGGCAGTATTTT | CASSYDRDSILGQYF
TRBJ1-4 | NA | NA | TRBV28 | TGTGCCAGCAGTAATCCTAGGGGAGCAACTAATGAAAAACTGTTTTTT | CASSNPRGATNEKLFF
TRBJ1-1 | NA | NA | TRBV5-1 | TGCGCCAGCAGCTTGGTAGCCGGGAACACTGAAGCTTTCTTT | CASSLVAGNTEAFF
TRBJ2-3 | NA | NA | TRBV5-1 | TGCGCCAGCAGTATTAGCACAGATACGCAGTATTTT | CASSISTDTQYF
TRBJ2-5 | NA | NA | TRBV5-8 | TGTGCCAGCAGCCCCGGGATCCAAGAGACCCAGTACTTC | CASSPGIQETQYF
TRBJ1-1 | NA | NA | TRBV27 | TGTGCCAGCAGTTGGAGGGAGGGCAGAGCTTTCTTT | CASSWREGRAFF
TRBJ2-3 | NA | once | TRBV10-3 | TGTGCCATCAGTGACGGACAGTTTGTGCCGAATACGCAGTATTTT | CAISDGQFVPNTQYF
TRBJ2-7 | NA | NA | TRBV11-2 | TGTGCCAGCAGCCAGATGCCTGGGATCTCCTACGAGCAGTACTTC | CASSQMPGISYEQYF
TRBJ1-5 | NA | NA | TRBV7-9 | TGTGCCAGCAGCTTAGTGGGTAGCAATCAGCCCCAGCATTTT | CASSLVGSNQPQHF
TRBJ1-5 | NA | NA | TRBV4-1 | TGCGCCAGCAGCCAAGGAAGAGGTGGCAATCAGCCCCAGCATTTT | CASSQGRGGNQPQHF
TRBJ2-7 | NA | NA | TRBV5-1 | TGCGCCAGCTCGGACCAGGTCGGGGGCGAGCAGTACTTC | CASSDQVGGEQYF